There are a few counts of the clone carrying this TCR beta chain. The data were taken from a study of blood T cells in healthy people across ages. V was clipped by 4 bases and J by 0 bases; unmatched bases: 16. There are 20 residues in the CDR3. Germline CDR1 is LGHDT and CDR2 is YNNKEL (reference sequence). Through a sample-barcoded 5' primer and a J-beta primer mix, a second PCR was run for roughly 6 to 11 cycles. MiXCR was run by TCRdb on the 5' RACE reads, yielding one entry per CDR3 protein. The sample lists more than 1.4 million distinct CDR3 sequences; around 39% were seen once. This clonotype was obtained from a woman between 18 and 30 years old in good health. The chain employs TRBV3-1 and TRBJ2-1; TRBD2 aligns across 9 bases. The sequenced sample consisted of blood. CDR3 region: CASSPMAGGPLSSSYNEQFF. Here the CDR3 DNA reads TGTGCCAGCAGCCCGATGGCGGGAGGGCCTTTGTCGAGCTCCTACAATGAGCAGTTCTTC.